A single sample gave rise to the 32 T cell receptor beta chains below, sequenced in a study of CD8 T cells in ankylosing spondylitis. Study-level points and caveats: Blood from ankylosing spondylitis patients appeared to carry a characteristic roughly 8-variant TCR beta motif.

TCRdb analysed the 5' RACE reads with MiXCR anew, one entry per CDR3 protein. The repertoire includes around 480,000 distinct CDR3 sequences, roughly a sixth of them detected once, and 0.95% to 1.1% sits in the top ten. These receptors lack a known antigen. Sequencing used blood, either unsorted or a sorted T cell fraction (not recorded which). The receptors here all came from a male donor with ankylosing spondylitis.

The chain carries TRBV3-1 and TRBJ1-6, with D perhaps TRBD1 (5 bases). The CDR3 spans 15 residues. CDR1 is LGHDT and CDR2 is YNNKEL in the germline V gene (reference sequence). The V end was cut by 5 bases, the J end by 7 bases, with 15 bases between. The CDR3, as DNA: TGTGCCAGCAGCTCGTGGAACAGGCAAAATTCACCCCTCCACTTT. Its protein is CASSSWNRQNSPLHF.

The CDR3 loop reads CSARPDKPLSGNTIYF. DNA for the CDR3: TGCAGTGCTAGACCCGACAAGCCCCTCTCTGGAAACACCATATATTTT. The gene calls are TRBV20-1 and TRBJ1-3, with no clear D. Deletions cut 2 bases from V and 0 bases from J, with 14 bases between. Looked up from germline, CDR1 is DFQATT and CDR2 is SNEGSKA (reference sequence). This CDR3 is 16 amino acids long.

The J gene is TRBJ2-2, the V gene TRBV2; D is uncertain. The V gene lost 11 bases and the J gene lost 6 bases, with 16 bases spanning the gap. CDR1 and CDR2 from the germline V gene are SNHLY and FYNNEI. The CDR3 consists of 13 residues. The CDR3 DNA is TGTGCCTGCCATGCCCAGCTCTCCGGGGAGCTGTTTTTT. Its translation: CACHAQLSGELFF.

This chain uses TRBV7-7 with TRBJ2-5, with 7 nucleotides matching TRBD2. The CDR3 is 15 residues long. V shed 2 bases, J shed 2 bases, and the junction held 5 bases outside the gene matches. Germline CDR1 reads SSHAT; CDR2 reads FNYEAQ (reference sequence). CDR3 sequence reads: CASSLSREWQETQYF. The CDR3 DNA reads TGTGCCAGCAGCTTATCGCGGGAGTGGCAAGAGACCCAGTACTTC.

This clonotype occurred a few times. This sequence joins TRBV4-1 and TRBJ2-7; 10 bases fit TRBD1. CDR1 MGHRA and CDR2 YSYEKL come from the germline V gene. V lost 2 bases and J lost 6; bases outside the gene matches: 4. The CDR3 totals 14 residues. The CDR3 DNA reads TGCGCCAGCAGCCAAAGACAGGGGGCGGGCGAGCAGTACTTC. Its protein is CASSQRQGAGEQYF.

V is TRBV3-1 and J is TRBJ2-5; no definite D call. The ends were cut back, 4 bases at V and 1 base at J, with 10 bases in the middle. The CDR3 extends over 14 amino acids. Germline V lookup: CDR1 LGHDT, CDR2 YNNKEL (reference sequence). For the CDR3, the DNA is TGTGCCAGCAGCCGCACAGCCGGCCAAGAGACCCAGTACTTC. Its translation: CASSRTAGQETQYF.

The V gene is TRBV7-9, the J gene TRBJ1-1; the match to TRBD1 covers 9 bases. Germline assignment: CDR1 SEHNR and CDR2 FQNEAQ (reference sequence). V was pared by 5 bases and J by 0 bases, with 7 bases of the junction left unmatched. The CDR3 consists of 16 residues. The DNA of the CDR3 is TGTGCCAGCAGCCCCGGACAGGGGCGCTTGAACACTGAAGCTTTCTTT. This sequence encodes CASSPGQGRLNTEAFF.

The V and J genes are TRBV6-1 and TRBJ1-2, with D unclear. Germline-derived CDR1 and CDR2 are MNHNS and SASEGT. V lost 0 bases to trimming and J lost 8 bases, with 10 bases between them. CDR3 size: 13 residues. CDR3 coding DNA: TGTGCCAGCAGTGAAGCGGCAGGACCGGGCTACACCTTC. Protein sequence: CASSEAAGPGYTF.

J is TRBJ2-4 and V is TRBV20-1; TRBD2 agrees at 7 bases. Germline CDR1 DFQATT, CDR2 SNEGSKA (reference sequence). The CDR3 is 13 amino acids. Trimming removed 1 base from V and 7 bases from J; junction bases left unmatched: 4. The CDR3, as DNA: TGCAGTGCTAGAGGGCGGCGGGGGAACATTCAGTACTTC. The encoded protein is CSARGRRGNIQYF.

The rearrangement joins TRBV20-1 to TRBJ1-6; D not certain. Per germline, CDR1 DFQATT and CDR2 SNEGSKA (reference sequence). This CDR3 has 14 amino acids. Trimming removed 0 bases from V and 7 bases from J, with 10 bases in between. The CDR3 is CSAREVLWNSPLHF. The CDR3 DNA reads TGCAGTGCTAGAGAGGTCCTCTGGAATTCACCCCTCCACTTT.

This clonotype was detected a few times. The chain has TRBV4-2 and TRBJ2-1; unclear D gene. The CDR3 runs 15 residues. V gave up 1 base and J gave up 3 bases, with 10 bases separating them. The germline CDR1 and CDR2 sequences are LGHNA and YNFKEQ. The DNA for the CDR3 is TGTGCCAGCAGCCAAGTCGACCCAAACTACAATGAGCAGTTCTTC. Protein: CASSQVDPNYNEQFF.

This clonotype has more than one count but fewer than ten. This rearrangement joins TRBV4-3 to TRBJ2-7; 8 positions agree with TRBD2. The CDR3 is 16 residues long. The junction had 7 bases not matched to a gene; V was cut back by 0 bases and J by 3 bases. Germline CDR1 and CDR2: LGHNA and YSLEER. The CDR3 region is CASSQELAVPLYEQYF. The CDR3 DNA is TGCGCCAGCAGCCAAGAACTAGCGGTGCCTCTCTACGAGCAGTACTTC.

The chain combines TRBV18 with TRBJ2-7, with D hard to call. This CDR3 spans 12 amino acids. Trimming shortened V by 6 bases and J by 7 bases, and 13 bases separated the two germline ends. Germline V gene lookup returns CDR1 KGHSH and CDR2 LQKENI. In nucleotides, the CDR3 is TGTGCCAGCTCCCCCAGGAAGTCGGAGCAGTACTTC. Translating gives CASSPRKSEQYF.

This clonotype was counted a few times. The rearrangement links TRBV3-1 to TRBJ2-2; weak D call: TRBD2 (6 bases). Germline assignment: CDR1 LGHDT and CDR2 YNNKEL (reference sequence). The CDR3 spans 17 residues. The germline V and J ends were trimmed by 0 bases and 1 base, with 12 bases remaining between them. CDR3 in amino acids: CASSQEGGGKNTGELFF. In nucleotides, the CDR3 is TGTGCCAGCAGCCAAGAGGGCGGCGGGAAGAACACCGGGGAGCTGTTTTTT.

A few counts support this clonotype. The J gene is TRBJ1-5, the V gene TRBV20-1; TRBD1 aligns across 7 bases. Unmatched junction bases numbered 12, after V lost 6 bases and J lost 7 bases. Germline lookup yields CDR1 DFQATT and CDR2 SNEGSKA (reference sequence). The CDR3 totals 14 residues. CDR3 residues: CSASRQGVVQPQHF. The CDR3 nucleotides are TGCAGTGCCTCTCGACAGGGAGTGGTCCAGCCCCAGCATTTT.

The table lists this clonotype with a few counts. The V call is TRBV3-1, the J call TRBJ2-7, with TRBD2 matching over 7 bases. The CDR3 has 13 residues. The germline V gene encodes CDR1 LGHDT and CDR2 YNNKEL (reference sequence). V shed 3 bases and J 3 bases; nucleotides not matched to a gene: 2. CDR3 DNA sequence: TGTGCCAGCAGCCATGCTAGCGGCTACGAGCAGTACTTC. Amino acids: CASSHASGYEQYF.

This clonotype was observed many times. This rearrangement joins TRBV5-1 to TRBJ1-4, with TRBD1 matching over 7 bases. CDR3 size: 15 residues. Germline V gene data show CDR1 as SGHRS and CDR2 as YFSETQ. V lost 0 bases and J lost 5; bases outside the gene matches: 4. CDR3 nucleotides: TGCGCCAGCAGCTTGGGGGCGGACAGGAATGAAAAACTGTTTTTT. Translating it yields CASSLGADRNEKLFF.

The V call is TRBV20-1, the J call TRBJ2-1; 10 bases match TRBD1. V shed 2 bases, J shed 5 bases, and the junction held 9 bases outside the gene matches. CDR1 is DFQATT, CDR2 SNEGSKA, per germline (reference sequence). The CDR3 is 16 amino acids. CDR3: CSARSLRQGAHNEQFF. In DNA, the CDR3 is TGCAGTGCTAGATCCTTAAGACAGGGGGCCCACAATGAGCAGTTCTTC.

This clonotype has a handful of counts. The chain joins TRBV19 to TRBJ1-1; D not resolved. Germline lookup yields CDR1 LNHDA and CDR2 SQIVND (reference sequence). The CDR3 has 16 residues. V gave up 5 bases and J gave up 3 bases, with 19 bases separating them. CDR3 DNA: TGTGCCAGTAGTCCTGTTCCGGGCCTTGCTGACACTGAAGCTTTCTTT. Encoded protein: CASSPVPGLADTEAFF. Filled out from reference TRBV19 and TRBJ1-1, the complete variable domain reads DGGITQSPKYLFRKEGQNVTLSCEQNLNHDAMYWYRQDPGQGLRLIYYSQIVNDFQKGDIAEGYSVSREKKESFPLTVTSAQKNPTAFYLCASSPVPGLADTEAFFGQGTRLTVV.

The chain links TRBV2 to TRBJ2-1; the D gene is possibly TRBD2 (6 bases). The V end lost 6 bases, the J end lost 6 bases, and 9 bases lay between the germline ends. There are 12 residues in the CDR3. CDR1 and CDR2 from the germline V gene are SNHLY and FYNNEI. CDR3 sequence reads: CASRDYPNEQFF. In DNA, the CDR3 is TGTGCCAGCAGGGACTACCCCAATGAGCAGTTCTTC. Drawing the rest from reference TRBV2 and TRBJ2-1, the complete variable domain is EPEVTQTPSHQVTQMGQEVILRCVPISNHLYFYWYRQILGQKVEFLVSFYNNEISEKSEIFDDQFSVERPDGSNFTLKIRSTKLEDSAMYFCASRDYPNEQFFGPGTRLTVL.

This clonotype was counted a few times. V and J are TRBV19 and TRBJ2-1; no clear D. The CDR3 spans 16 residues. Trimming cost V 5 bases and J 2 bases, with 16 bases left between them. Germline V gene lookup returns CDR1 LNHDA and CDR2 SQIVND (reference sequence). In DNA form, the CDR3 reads TGTGCCAGTAGTGTCTATACTGACCCTCCCTACAATGAGCAGTTCTTC. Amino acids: CASSVYTDPPYNEQFF.

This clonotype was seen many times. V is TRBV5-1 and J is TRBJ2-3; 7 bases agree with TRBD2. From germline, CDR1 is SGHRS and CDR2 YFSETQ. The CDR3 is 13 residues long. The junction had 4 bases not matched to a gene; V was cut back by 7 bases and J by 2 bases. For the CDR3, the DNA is TGCGCCAGCTTAGCGGGCCCCACAGATACGCAGTATTTT. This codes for CASLAGPTDTQYF.

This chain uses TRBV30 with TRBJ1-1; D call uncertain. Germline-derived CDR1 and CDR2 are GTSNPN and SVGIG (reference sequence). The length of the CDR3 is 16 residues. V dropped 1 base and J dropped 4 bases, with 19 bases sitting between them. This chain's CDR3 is CAWSEYPYPEGTEAFF. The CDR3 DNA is TGTGCCTGGAGTGAGTACCCCTACCCGGAGGGCACTGAAGCTTTCTTT.

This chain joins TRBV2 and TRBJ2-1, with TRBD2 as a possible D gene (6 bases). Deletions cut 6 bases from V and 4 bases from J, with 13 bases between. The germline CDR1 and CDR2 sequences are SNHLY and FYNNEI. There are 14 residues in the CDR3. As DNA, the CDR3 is TGTGCCAGCAGACGTAGCGGACTTTACAATGAGCAGTTCTTC. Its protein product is CASRRSGLYNEQFF.

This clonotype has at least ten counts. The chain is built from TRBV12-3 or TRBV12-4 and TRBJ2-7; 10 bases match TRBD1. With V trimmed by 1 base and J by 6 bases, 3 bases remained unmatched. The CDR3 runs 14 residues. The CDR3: CASSLGQGAVEQYF. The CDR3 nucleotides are TGTGCCAGCAGTTTAGGACAGGGGGCAGTCGAGCAGTACTTC.

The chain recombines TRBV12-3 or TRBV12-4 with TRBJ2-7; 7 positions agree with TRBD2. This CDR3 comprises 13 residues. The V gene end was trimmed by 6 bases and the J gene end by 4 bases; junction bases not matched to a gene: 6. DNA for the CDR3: TGTGCCAGCAGCTGGGACTACCTATACGAGCAGTACTTC. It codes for CASSWDYLYEQYF.

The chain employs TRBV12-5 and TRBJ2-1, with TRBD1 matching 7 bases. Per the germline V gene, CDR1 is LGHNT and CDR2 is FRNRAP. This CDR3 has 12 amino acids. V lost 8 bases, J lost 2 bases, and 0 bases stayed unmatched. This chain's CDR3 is CASQGAYNEQFF. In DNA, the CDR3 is TGTGCTAGTCAGGGGGCCTACAATGAGCAGTTCTTC.

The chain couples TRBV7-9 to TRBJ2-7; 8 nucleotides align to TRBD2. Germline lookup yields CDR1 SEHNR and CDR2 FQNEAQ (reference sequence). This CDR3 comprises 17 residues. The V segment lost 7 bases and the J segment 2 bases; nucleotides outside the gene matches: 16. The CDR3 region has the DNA TGTGCCAGCAACGCGGGAGGAGGGCCAGGGACTACCTACGAGCAGTACTTC. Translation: CASNAGGGPGTTYEQYF.

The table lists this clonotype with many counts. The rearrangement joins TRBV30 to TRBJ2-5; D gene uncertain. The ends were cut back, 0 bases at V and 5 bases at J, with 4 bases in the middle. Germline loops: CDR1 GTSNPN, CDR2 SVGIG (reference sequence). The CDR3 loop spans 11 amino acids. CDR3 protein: CAWSVGETQYF. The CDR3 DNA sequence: TGTGCCTGGAGTGTGGGTGAGACCCAGTACTTC.

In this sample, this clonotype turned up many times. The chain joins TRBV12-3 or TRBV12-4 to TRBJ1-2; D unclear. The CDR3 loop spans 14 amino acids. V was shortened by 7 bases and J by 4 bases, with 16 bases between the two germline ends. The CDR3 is CASTMKTQIYGYTF. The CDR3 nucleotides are TGTGCCAGCACCATGAAGACACAGATCTATGGCTACACCTTC.

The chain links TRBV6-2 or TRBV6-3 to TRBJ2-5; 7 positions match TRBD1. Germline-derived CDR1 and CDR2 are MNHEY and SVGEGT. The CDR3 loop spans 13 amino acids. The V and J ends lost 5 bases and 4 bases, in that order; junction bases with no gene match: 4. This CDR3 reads CASSRDSGETQYF. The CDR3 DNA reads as TGTGCCAGCAGTCGGGACAGCGGAGAGACCCAGTACTTC.

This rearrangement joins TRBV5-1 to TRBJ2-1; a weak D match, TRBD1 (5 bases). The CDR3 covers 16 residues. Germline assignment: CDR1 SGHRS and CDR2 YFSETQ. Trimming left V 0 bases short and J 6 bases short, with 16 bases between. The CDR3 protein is CASSLGILGQGNEQFF. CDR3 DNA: TGCGCCAGCAGCTTGGGGATTCTAGGTCAGGGCAATGAGCAGTTCTTC.